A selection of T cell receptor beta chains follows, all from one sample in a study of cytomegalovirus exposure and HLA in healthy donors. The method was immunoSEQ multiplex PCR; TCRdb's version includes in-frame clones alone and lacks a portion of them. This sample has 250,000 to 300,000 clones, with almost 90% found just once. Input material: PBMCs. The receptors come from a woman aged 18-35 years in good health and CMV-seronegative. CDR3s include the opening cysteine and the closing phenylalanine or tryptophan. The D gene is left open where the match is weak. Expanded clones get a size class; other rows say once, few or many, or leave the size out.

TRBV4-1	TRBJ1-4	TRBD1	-	CASSLNTGGLFF	TGCGCCAGCAGCCTAAACACAGGGGGACTGTTTTTT
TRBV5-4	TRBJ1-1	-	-	CASSLAGGDEAFF	TGTGCCAGCAGCTTGGCCGGGGGAGATGAAGCTTTCTTT
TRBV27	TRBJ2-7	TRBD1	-	CASSLRTGSEQYF	TGTGCCAGCAGTTTACGGACAGGGAGCGAGCAGTACTTC
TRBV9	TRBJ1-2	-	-	CASSVYPALSDGYTF	TGTGCCAGCAGCGTATACCCCGCACTCTCGGATGGCTACACCTTC
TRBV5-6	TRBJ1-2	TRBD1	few	CASSPGTVYGYTF	TGTGCCAGCAGCCCCGGGACAGTCTATGGCTACACCTTC
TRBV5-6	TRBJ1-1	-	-	CASSFSAATEAFF	TGTGCCAGCAGCTTTTCCGCGGCCACTGAAGCTTTCTTT
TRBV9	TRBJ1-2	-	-	CASSVATAGDGYTF	TGTGCCAGCAGCGTAGCTACGGCAGGGGATGGCTACACCTTC
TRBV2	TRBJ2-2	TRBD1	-	CASRRDRSGSGELFF	TGTGCCAGCAGGAGGGACAGGTCCGGGTCTGGGGAGCTGTTTTTT
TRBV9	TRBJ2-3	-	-	CASSGRLGASTDTQYF	TGTGCCAGCAGCGGACGACTAGGGGCAAGCACAGATACGCAGTATTTT
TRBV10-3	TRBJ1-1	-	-	CAISDSLGGASFNTEAFF	TGTGCCATCAGTGATAGCCTCGGGGGGGCTTCCTTTAACACTGAAGCTTTCTTT
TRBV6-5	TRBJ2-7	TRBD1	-	CASSYARDSPHEQYF	TGTGCCAGCAGTTACGCCCGGGACAGTCCCCACGAGCAGTACTTC
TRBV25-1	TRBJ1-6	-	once	CASSEIQGGPNSPLHF	TGTGCCAGCAGTGAAATTCAGGGAGGTCCGAATTCACCCCTCCACTTT
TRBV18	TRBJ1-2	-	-	CASSPPEGRAYTF	TGTGCCAGCTCACCACCGGAGGGTCGGGCCTACACCTTC
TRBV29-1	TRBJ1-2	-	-	CSADHRVGYGYTF	TGCAGCGCGGACCACAGGGTCGGGTATGGCTACACCTTC
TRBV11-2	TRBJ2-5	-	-	CASSYPTGQETQYF	TGTGCCAGCAGCTACCCTACAGGACAAGAGACCCAGTACTTC
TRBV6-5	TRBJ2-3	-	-	CASRGSRGTDTQYF	TGTGCCAGCAGGGGGAGCAGGGGAACAGATACGCAGTATTTT
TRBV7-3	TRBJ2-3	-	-	CASSASGGTDTQYF	TGTGCCAGCAGCGCCTCCGGGGGCACAGATACGCAGTATTTT
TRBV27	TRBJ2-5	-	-	CASSLSQGGGETQYF	TGTGCCAGCAGTTTATCGCAGGGAGGGGGAGAGACCCAGTACTTC
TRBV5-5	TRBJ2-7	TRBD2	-	CASKGRDGQYEQYF	TGTGCCAGCAAGGGGAGGGACGGTCAATACGAGCAGTACTTC
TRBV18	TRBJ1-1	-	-	CASSRTGNTEAFF	TGTGCCAGCTCACGCACAGGGAACACTGAAGCTTTCTTT
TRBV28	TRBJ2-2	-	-	CASSSASLVWGELFF	TGTGCCAGCAGTTCTGCTAGCTTGGTTTGGGGGGAGCTGTTTTTT
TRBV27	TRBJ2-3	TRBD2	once	CASKTSGGADTQYF	TGTGCCAGCAAGACTAGCGGGGGGGCAGATACGCAGTATTTT
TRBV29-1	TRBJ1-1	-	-	CSVGVEENTEAFF	TGCAGCGTTGGGGTGGAGGAGAACACTGAAGCTTTCTTT
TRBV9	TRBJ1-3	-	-	CASSSGGLGNTIYF	TGTGCCAGCAGCTCCGGGGGGCTCGGAAACACCATATATTTT
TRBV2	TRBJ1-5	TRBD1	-	CASSDRGNNQPQHF	TGTGCCAGCAGTGACAGGGGGAACAATCAGCCCCAGCATTTT
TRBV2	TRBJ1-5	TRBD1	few	CASGDRGVNQPQHF	TGTGCCAGCGGGGACAGGGGCGTCAATCAGCCCCAGCATTTT
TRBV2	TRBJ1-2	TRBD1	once	CASSATGARANYGYTF	TGTGCCAGCAGCGCTACAGGGGCCCGGGCTAACTATGGCTACACCTTC
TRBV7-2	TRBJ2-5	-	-	CASSLVGGQETQYF	TGTGCCAGCAGCTTAGTCGGTGGCCAAGAGACCCAGTACTTC
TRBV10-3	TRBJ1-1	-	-	CAISPGTAEAFF	TGTGCCATCAGCCCCGGGACTGCTGAAGCTTTCTTT
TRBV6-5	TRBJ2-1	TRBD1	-	CASSPLTGVYNEQFF	TGTGCCAGCAGCCCCCTGACAGGGGTCTACAATGAGCAGTTCTTC
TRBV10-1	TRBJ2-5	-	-	CASSEGGVETQYF	TGCGCCAGCAGCGAAGGCGGGGTGGAGACCCAGTACTTC
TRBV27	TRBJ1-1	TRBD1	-	CAASGTGNAEAFF	TGTGCCGCGTCCGGGACAGGGAATGCTGAAGCTTTCTTT
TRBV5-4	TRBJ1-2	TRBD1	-	CASSLAGGRGYTF	TGTGCCAGCAGCTTGGCAGGGGGCCGGGGCTACACCTTC
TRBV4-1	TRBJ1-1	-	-	CASSQDGGGTEAFF	TGCGCCAGCAGCCAAGACGGCGGGGGCACTGAAGCTTTCTTT
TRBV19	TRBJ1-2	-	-	CASSIEGGFYGYTF	TGTGCCAGTAGTATAGAAGGAGGGTTCTATGGCTACACCTTC
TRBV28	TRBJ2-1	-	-	CASSLGHEQFF	TGTGCCAGCAGCCTGGGCCATGAGCAGTTCTTC
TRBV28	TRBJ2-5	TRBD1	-	CASSLWTGRETQYF	TGTGCCAGCAGTTTGTGGACAGGTCGAGAGACCCAGTACTTC
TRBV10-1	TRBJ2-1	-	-	CASSVGPYNEQFF	TGCGCCAGCAGTGTGGGGCCCTACAATGAGCAGTTCTTC
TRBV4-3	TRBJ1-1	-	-	CASSQDRAGAEAFF	TGCGCCAGCAGCCAAGATCGGGCAGGGGCTGAAGCTTTCTTT
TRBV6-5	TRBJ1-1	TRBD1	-	CASSYRTGVNTEAFF	TGTGCCAGCAGTTACCGGACAGGGGTGAACACTGAAGCTTTCTTT
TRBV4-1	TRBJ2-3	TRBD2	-	CASSPASPGGHSDTQYF	TGCGCCAGCAGCCCCGCCAGTCCGGGGGGGCATTCAGATACGCAGTATTTT
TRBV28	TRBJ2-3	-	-	CATFQGITQYF	TGTGCCACCTTCCAGGGAATAACGCAGTATTTT
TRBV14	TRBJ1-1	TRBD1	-	CASSPLTGGVTEAFF	TGTGCCAGCAGCCCTCTCACAGGGGGCGTAACTGAAGCTTTCTTT
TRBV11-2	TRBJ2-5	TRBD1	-	CASSLGGSRDRGGETQYF	TGTGCCAGCAGCTTAGGAGGTTCCCGGGACAGGGGAGGGGAGACCCAGTACTTC
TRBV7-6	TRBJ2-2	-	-	CASSGYRVSGELFF	TGTGCCAGCAGCGGATACAGGGTTTCCGGGGAGCTGTTTTTT
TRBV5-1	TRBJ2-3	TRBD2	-	CASSLGSGGTTDTQYF	TGCGCCAGCAGCTTGGGAAGCGGGGGGACCACAGATACGCAGTATTTT
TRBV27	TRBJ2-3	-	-	CASSSDPTGSSTDTQYF	TGTGCCAGCAGTTCAGACCCTACAGGGTCAAGCACAGATACGCAGTATTTT
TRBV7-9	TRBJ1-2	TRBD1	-	CASSLVQGYGYTF	TGTGCCAGCAGCTTAGTACAGGGGTATGGCTACACCTTC
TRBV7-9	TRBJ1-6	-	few	CASSLLPDSPLHF	TGTGCCAGCAGCTTACTTCCGGATTCACCCCTCCACTTT
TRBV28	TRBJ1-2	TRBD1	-	CASSLILGGNYYGYTF	TGTGCCAGCAGTTTAATCTTAGGGGGCAACTACTATGGCTACACCTTC
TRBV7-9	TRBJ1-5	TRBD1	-	CASSLGTGKESNQPQHF	TGTGCCAGCAGCTTAGGGACAGGGAAGGAGAGCAATCAGCCCCAGCATTTT